These T cell receptor beta chains were read from a single sample in a study of shared clonotypes between healthy human individuals. Sequencing was performed with immunoSEQ multiplex PCR; in TCRdb, only in-frame clones are kept and a portion is missing. The table lists approximately 1.9 million clones, roughly 95% of them singletons. Material: naive CD8+ T cells from PBMCs. The receptors were gathered from a man between 18 and 29 years old in good health. Some clones in this sample may be carry-over from other donors' samples. The CDR3 runs from the conserved cysteine through the conserved F or W. The order of the fields is CDR3 length, D gene, V gene, J gene, CDR3 DNA, CDR3 protein. D genes are given only for firm matches.

CDR3 length: 16
D gene: TRBD2
V gene: TRBV9
J gene: TRBJ2-3
CDR3 DNA: TGTGCCAGCAGCGTAGCCAGGACTAGCGGGGAGGATACGCAGTATTTT
CDR3 protein: CASSVARTSGEDTQYF

CDR3 length: 14
D gene: NA
V gene: TRBV11-1
J gene: TRBJ2-2
CDR3 DNA: TGTGCCAGCAGCTTACAGGGGTCGAGCGGGGAGCTGTTTTTT
CDR3 protein: CASSLQGSSGELFF

CDR3 length: 12
D gene: NA
V gene: TRBV9
J gene: TRBJ2-1
CDR3 DNA: TGTGCCAGCAGCCGGACACGCAATGAGCAGTTCTTC
CDR3 protein: CASSRTRNEQFF

CDR3 length: 17
D gene: TRBD2
V gene: TRBV7-9
J gene: TRBJ2-3
CDR3 DNA: TGTGCCAGCAGCCTGGGACTAGCGGGGCCCATTGGAGATACGCAGTATTTT
CDR3 protein: CASSLGLAGPIGDTQYF

CDR3 length: 16
D gene: NA
V gene: TRBV10-3
J gene: TRBJ2-7
CDR3 DNA: TGTGCCATCAGTGCCGCAGTTTCATCTTACAGGGACGAGCAGTACTTC
CDR3 protein: CAISAAVSSYRDEQYF

CDR3 length: 18
D gene: TRBD2
V gene: TRBV5-1
J gene: TRBJ2-2
CDR3 DNA: TGCGCCAGCAGCTTGCGAGAAGTCGGGAGGGCCCGGACCGGGGAGCTGTTTTTT
CDR3 protein: CASSLREVGRARTGELFF

CDR3 length: 14
D gene: NA
V gene: TRBV5-4
J gene: TRBJ2-1
CDR3 DNA: TGTGCCAGCAGCTTAGAGCGTCGGGCCGGCGTCGAGTTCTTC
CDR3 protein: CASSLERRAGVEFF

CDR3 length: 14
D gene: NA
V gene: TRBV7-8
J gene: TRBJ2-4
CDR3 DNA: TGTGCCAGCAGCTCGGAGGGAGCCAAAAACATTCAGTACTTC
CDR3 protein: CASSSEGAKNIQYF

CDR3 length: 14
D gene: NA
V gene: TRBV11-2
J gene: TRBJ2-7
CDR3 DNA: TGTGCCAGCAGCTTTTTGGGGTTCTCCTACGAGCAGTACTTC
CDR3 protein: CASSFLGFSYEQYF

CDR3 length: 15
D gene: TRBD1
V gene: TRBV11-2
J gene: TRBJ2-5
CDR3 DNA: TGTGCCAGCAGCTTAACGTACAGGGGGTCAGAGACCCAGTACTTC
CDR3 protein: CASSLTYRGSETQYF

CDR3 length: 12
D gene: NA
V gene: TRBV9
J gene: TRBJ1-1
CDR3 DNA: TGTGCCAGCAGCGCACAGGGTCAGGAAGCTTTCTTT
CDR3 protein: CASSAQGQEAFF

CDR3 length: 15
D gene: TRBD1
V gene: TRBV27
J gene: TRBJ1-2
CDR3 DNA: TGTGCCAGCAGAACCCGGGACAGTCGATATGAGGGCTACACCTTC
CDR3 protein: CASRTRDSRYEGYTF

CDR3 length: 16
D gene: TRBD1
V gene: TRBV6-1
J gene: TRBJ1-2
CDR3 DNA: TGTGCCAGCAGTGTTGCGTCAAGGGACAGCCTTTATGGCTACACCTTC
CDR3 protein: CASSVASRDSLYGYTF

CDR3 length: 11
D gene: NA
V gene: TRBV5-8
J gene: TRBJ1-2
CDR3 DNA: TGTGCCAGCAGCTCCGAACATGGCTACACCTTC
CDR3 protein: CASSSEHGYTF

CDR3 length: 13
D gene: NA
V gene: TRBV6-5
J gene: TRBJ1-5
CDR3 DNA: TGTGCCAGCACAGGACACCTAAATCAGCCCCAGCATTTT
CDR3 protein: CASTGHLNQPQHF

CDR3 length: 14
D gene: NA
V gene: TRBV27
J gene: TRBJ2-4
CDR3 DNA: TGTGCCAGCAGTTTTTCACGGGAACTAAACATTCAGTACTTC
CDR3 protein: CASSFSRELNIQYF

CDR3 length: 13
D gene: NA
V gene: TRBV7-9
J gene: TRBJ2-1
CDR3 DNA: TGTGCCAGCAGCCGGACCAACTACAATGAGCAGTTCTTC
CDR3 protein: CASSRTNYNEQFF

CDR3 length: 16
D gene: NA
V gene: TRBV19
J gene: TRBJ2-3
CDR3 DNA: TGTGCCGGCGGACAGAGGGAGCTTATCCGCACAGATACGCAGTATTTT
CDR3 protein: CAGGQRELIRTDTQYF